This T cell receptor (beta chain) was sequenced during a study of post-analysis software for immune sequencing data. Study in general: There were relapsing-remitting, secondary progressive and progressive-relapsing multiple sclerosis among the disease courses included. Study-wide results and caveats: Five or six TRBV segments appeared more often in patients than in controls, and TRBV5-6, TRBV5-1 and TRBV20-1 were among these. Co-batched samples clustered tightly together by F measure.

Libraries were made from TCR beta cDNA, and they carried unique molecular identifiers. TCRdb analysed the PCR reads with MiXCR anew, one entry per CDR3 protein. The sample lists around 250,000 distinct CDR3 sequences; just over 35% were seen once. This clonotype was counted only a few times. Its antigen is unknown. V lost 3 bases, J lost 3 bases, and 5 bases stayed unmatched. The CDR3 sequence is 14 residues long. Germline-derived CDR1 and CDR2 are SQVTM and ANQGSEA. The TCR sequence derives from a girl between 5 and 17 years old with multiple sclerosis. This sequence joins TRBV29-1 and TRBJ1-3; 7 nucleotides agree with TRBD1. The sequenced sample consisted of blood. This CDR3 reads CSVDRSGGGNTIYF. DNA for the CDR3: TGCAGCGTTGACAGGTCAGGGGGTGGAAACACCATATATTTT. The entire variable domain, with the rest obtained from reference TRBV29-1 and TRBJ1-3, is as follows: SAVISQKPSRDICQRGTSLTIQCQVDSQVTMMFWYRQQPGQSLTLIATANQGSEATYESGFVIDKFPISRPNLTFSTLTVSNMSPEDSSIYLCSVDRSGGGNTIYFGEGSWLTVV.